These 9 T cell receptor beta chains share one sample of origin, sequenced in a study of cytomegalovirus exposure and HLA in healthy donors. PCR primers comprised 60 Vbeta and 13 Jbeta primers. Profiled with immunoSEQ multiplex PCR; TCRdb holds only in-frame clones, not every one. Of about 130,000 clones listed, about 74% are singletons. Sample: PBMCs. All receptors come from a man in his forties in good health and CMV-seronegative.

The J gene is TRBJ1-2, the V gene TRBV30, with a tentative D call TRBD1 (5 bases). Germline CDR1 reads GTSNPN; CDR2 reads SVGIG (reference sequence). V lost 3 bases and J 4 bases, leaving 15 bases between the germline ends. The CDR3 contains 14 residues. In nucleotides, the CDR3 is TGTGCCTGGAGCGCTCCAGGGCAGGCCTATGGCTACACCTTC. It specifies CAWSAPGQAYGYTF. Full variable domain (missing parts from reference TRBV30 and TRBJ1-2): SQTIHQWPATLVQPVGSPLSLECTVEGTSNPNLYWYRQAAGRGLQLLFYSVGIGQISSEVPQNLSASRPQDRQFILSSKKLLLSDSGFYLCAWSAPGQAYGYTFGSGTRLTVV.

The CDR3 region has the DNA TGTGCCAGCAGTTACTCCCTGGGACAGGGTTCCTACGAGCAGTACTTC. It is translated as CASSYSLGQGSYEQYF. This sequence joins TRBV6-5 and TRBJ2-7, with 9 bases lining up with TRBD1. The trim removed 0 bases at V and 1 base at J, leaving 4 bases unmatched. This CDR3 region has 16 residues. The germline gives CDR1 MNHEY, CDR2 SVGAGI.

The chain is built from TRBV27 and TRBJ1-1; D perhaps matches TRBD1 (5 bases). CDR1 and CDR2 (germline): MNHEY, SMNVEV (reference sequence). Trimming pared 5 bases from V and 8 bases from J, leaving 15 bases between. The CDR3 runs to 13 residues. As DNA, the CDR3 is TGTGCCAGCAGTGGCCGGACACCCCACGAAGCTTTCTTT. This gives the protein CASSGRTPHEAFF.

The CDR3 sequence: CASSPLRDSLTTGELFF. The CDR3 coding sequence is TGTGCCAGCAGCCCACTAAGGGACAGCCTAACCACCGGGGAGCTGTTTTTT. The genes are TRBV5-6 and TRBJ2-2, with 7 bases matching TRBD1. Germline lookup yields CDR1 SGHDT and CDR2 YYEEEE. V trimming: 4 bases; J trimming: 4 bases; junction bases outside the gene matches: 13. This CDR3 comprises 17 residues.

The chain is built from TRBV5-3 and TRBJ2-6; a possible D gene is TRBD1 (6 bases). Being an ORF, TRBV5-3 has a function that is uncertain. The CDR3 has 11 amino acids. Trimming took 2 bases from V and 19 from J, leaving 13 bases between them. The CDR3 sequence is CARSFSGHFTF. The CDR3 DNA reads TGTGCCAGAAGCTTCTCGGGACACTTTACTTTC.

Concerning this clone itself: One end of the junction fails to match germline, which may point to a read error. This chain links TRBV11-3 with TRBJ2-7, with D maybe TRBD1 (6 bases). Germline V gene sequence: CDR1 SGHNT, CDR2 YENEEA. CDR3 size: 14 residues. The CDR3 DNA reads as TGTGCCAGCAGCTCATCCACTTCCAGGGGAAAGACGAACTTC. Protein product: CASSSSTSRGKTNF.

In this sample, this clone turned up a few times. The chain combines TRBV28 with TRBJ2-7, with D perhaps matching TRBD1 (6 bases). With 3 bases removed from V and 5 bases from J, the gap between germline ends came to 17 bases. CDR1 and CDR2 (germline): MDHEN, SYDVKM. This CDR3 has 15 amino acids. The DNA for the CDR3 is TGTGCCAGCAGTTTGATAGGAACAGGGAGCCACGAGCAGTACTTC. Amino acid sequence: CASSLIGTGSHEQYF. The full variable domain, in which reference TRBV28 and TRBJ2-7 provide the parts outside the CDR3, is DVKVTQSSRYLVKRTGEKVFLECVQDMDHENMFWYRQDPGLGLRLIYFSYDVKMKEKGDIPEGYSVSREKKERFSLILESASTNQTSMYLCASSLIGTGSHEQYFGPGTRLTVT.

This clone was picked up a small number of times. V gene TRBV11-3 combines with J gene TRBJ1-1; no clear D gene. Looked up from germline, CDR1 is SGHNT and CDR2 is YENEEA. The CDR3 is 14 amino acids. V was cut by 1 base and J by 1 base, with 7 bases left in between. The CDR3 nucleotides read TGTGCCAGCAGCTTAGTCTCAGGGAACACTGAAGCTTTCTTT. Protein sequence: CASSLVSGNTEAFF.

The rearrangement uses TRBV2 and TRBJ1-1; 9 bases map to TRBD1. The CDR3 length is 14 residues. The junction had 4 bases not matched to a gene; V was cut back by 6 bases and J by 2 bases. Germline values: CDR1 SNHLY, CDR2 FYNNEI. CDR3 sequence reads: CASRAQGANTEAFF. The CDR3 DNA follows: TGTGCCAGCAGGGCACAGGGGGCTAACACTGAAGCTTTCTTT.